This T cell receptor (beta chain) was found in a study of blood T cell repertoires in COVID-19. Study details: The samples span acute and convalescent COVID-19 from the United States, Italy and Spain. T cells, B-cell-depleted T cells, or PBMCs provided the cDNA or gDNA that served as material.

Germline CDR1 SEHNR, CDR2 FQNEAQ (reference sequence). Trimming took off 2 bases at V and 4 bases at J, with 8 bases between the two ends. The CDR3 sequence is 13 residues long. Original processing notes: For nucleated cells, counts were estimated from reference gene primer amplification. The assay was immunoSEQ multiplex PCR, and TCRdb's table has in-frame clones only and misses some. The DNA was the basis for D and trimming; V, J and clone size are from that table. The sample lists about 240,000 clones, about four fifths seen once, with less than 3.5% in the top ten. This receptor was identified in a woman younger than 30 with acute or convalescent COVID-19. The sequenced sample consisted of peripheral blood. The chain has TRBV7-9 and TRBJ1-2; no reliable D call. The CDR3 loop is CASSLSTVYGYTF. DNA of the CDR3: TGTGCCAGCAGCTTATCAACAGTCTATGGCTACACCTTC.